The next 4 T cell receptor beta chains were all read from a single sample in a study of T cell responses to AZD1222 COVID-19 vaccine. Sequenced by immunoSEQ multiplex PCR; TCRdb stores in-frame clones only, minus some. The sample includes roughly 110,000 clones, about 92% of them seen just once. Sequences were derived from peripheral blood, sampled 28 days after the second AZD1222 dose. These receptors all stem from an adult who received the AZD1222 COVID-19 vaccine.

The chain is built from TRBV6-1 and TRBJ2-2; 7 bases align to TRBD1. The trim removed 3 bases at V and 0 bases at J, leaving 4 bases unmatched. Germline V CDR1 and CDR2: MNHNS, SASEGT. The CDR3 spans 16 residues. The CDR3 here is CASSELGQANTGELFF. DNA for the CDR3: TGTGCCAGCAGTGAGCTCGGACAGGCGAACACCGGGGAGCTGTTTTTT.

V usage is TRBV3-1 (or the pseudogene TRBV3-2) and J usage is TRBJ1-2, with D possibly matching TRBD1 (5 bases). With 0 bases removed from V and 8 bases from J, the gap between germline ends came to 16 bases. This CDR3 has 15 amino acids. Germline V CDR1 and CDR2: LGHDT, YNNKEL (reference sequence). DNA of the CDR3: TGTGCCAGCAGCCAAGATTGGGCCTCCCAGGGAGGCTACACCTTC. It is translated as CASSQDWASQGGYTF.

The chain carries TRBV19 and TRBJ2-3, with D possibly being TRBD2 (5 bases). Germline V gene data show CDR1 as LNHDA and CDR2 as SQIVND (reference sequence). The CDR3 contains 17 residues. V gave up 1 base and J gave up 1 base, with 15 bases separating them. CDR3 residues: CASSIGRTALGTDTQYF. Written as DNA, the CDR3 is TGTGCCAGTAGTATAGGCCGGACTGCCCTCGGCACAGATACGCAGTATTTT.

The genes are TRBV9 and TRBJ1-2; weak D call: TRBD1 (6 bases). The CDR3 totals 14 residues. Trimming shortened V by 3 bases and J by 4 bases, and 13 bases separated the two germline ends. Germline assignment: CDR1 SGDLS and CDR2 YYNGEE. CDR3: CASSGGGIGYGYTF. The CDR3 region has the DNA TGTGCCAGCAGCGGAGGGGGTATCGGCTATGGCTACACCTTC.